This TCR beta chain came from a study of cytomegalovirus exposure and HLA in healthy donors. Study at large: Per a later analysis, the roughly 640 first-cohort and some 130 validation repertoires shared one platform. The study's findings and limits: Cytomegalovirus status was reportedly diagnosed by the classifier with high specificity and sensitivity. The tendency of first-cohort TCR clusters to co-occur in the approximately 120 validation repertoires was identified by a subsequent analysis.

CDR1 is SGHDN, CDR2 FVKESK, per germline. This CDR3 is 13 amino acids long. V was clipped by 4 bases and J by 7 bases, with 13 bases between them. With regard to this clone: What it recognizes is unknown.

The validation cohort, a group of roughly 120 subjects, included the donors and was separate from the roughly 700-subject first cohort. Sequencing used immunoSEQ multiplex PCR; TCRdb keeps in-frame clones, though not all of them. The repertoire has more than 300,000 clones, more than 80% of them found once; the top ten carry 0.8% to 0.85%. The clonotype comes from a woman aged 18-29 years in good health and CMV-seronegative. The chain combines TRBV14 with TRBJ1-2; D is undetermined. Sequencing was done on a sample of PBMCs. CDR3 sequence: CASSRRDRGGYTF. The CDR3 nucleotides read TGTGCCAGCAGCCGTCGGGATCGGGGTGGCTACACCTTC.